Given below is one TCR beta chain in context. This record belongs to a study of blood T cell repertoires in COVID-19. On the study more broadly: Acute and convalescent COVID-19 samples came from the United States, Italy and Spain. From T cells, B-cell-depleted T cells, or PBMCs came the material, which was cDNA or gDNA.

Per the authors' pipeline: Counts of nucleated cells, estimated from reference gene primer amplification, were obtained. Libraries were prepared by immunoSEQ multiplex PCR; TCRdb keeps only in-frame clonotypes and omits some of them. Clonal size and the V and J genes are those of that table, whereas D and trimming came from the DNA. The profile shows about 270,000 clones, roughly nine tenths of them singletons. With 8 bases removed from V and 7 bases from J, the gap between germline ends came to 23 bases. This CDR3 has 16 residues. The germline V gene has CDR1 MDHEN and CDR2 SYDVKM. The chain carries TRBV28 and TRBJ1-4, with TRBD1 as a possible D gene (6 bases). Sequenced input: peripheral blood. The receptor's source is a woman aged 25-40 years with COVID-19, enrolled during active disease. DNA for the CDR3: TGTGCCAGCTCCACCCCACTTACAGGGCCCTTTGAAAAACTGTTTTTT. Amino acid sequence: CASSTPLTGPFEKLFF.